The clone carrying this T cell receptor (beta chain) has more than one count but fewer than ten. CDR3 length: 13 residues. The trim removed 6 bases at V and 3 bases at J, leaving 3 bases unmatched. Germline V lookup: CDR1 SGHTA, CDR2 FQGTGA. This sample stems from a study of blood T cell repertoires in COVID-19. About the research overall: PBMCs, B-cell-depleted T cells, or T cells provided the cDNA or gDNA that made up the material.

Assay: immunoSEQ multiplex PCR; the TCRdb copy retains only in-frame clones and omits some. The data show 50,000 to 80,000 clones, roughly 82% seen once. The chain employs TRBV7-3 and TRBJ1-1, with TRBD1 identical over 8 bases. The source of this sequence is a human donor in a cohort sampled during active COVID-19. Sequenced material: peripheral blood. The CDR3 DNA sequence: TGTGCCAGCAGTTTACAGGGGGACACTGAAGCTTTCTTT. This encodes CASSLQGDTEAFF. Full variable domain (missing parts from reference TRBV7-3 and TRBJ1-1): GAGVSQTPSNKVTEKGKYVELRCDPISGHTALYWYRQSLGQGPEFLIYFQGTGAADDSGLPNDRFFAVRPEGSVSTLKIQRTERGDSAVYLCASSLQGDTEAFFGQGTRLTVV.